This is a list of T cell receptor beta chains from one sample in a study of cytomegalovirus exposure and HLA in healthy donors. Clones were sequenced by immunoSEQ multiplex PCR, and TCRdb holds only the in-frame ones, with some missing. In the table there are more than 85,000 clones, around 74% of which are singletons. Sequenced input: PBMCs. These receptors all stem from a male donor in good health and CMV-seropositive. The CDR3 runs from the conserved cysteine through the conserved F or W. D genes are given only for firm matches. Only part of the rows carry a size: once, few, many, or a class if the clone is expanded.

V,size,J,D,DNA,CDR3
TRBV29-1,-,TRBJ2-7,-,TGCAGCGTTGAACGGGGTGAGGGGGGGGTCTACGAGCAGTACTTC,CSVERGEGGVYEQYF
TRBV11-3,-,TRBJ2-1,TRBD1,TGTGCCAGCAGCTCACAGGGGGCCTCCTACAATGAGCAGTTCTTC,CASSSQGASYNEQFF
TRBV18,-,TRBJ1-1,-,TGTGCCAGCTCACAAACGAAGCTACACACTGAAGCTTTCTTT,CASSQTKLHTEAFF
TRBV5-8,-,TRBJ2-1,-,TGTGCCAGCAGCTTGGCCTCTGGGAGCTCCTACAATGAGCAGTTCTTC,CASSLASGSSYNEQFF
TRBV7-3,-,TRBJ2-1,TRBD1,TGTGCCAGCAGCTCTAAACCCGGACAGGTCCGAACTACAAATGAGCAGTTCTTC,CASSSKPGQVRTTNEQFF
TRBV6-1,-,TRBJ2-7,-,TGTGCCAGCAGTCCGTGGACAGACTACGAGCAGTACTTC,CASSPWTDYEQYF
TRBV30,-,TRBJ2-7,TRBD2,TGTGCCTGGAGTGTAGGGCTAGCGGGGGGTCCATCCTACGAGCAGTACTTC,CAWSVGLAGGPSYEQYF
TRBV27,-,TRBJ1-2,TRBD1,TGTGCCAGCAGTAAACCGGGACAGGGGGCGGCCGGCTACACCTTC,CASSKPGQGAAGYTF
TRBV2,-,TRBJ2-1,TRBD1,TGTGCCAGCATGAACTCAGGGGGCTACCACAATGAGCAGTTCTTC,CASMNSGGYHNEQFF
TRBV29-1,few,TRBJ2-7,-,TGCAGCGTTGAAGAGGCGGGCGGGGAAAAGCAGTACTTC,CSVEEAGGEKQYF
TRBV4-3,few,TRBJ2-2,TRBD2,TGCGCCAGCAGCCTGGGCCCTAGCGGGGACCGTGGCACCGGGGAGCTGTTTTTT,CASSLGPSGDRGTGELFF
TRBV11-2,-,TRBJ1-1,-,TGTGCCAGCAGCTTAGCTTTCTCGAACACTGAAGCTTTCTTT,CASSLAFSNTEAFF
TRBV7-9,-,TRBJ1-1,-,TGTGCCAGCAGCGGCGGACAGCGTGAAGCTTTCTTT,CASSGGQREAFF
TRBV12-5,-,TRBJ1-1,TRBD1,TGTGCTAGTGGAGGGGGACAGGGGGCGAACACTGAAGCTTTCTTT,CASGGGQGANTEAFF
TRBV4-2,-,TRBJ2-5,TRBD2,TGTGCCAGCAGCCTGGAGGTAGCGGGGGCACAAGAGACCCAGTACTTC,CASSLEVAGAQETQYF
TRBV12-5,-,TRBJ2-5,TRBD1,TGTGCTAGTGGCTCGGGACAGGTGGGCCAAGAGACCCAGTACTTC,CASGSGQVGQETQYF
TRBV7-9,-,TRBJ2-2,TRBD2,TGTGCCAGCACCTATAGCGGGGGACCGAACACCGGGGAGCTGTTTTTT,CASTYSGGPNTGELFF
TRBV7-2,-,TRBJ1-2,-,TGTGCCAGCAGCTTAGCGGTGGGGCAGGGCTATGGCTACACCTTC,CASSLAVGQGYGYTF
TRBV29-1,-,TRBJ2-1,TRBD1,TGCAGCGCTTGGCCGGGACAGCGAATCAATGAGCAGTTCTTC,CSAWPGQRINEQFF
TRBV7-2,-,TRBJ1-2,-,TGTGCCAGCAGCTCCCCACCGGACTATGGCTACACCTTC,CASSSPPDYGYTF
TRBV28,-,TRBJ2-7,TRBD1,TGTGCCAGCGAAATACGACTAGGGACAGGGGGCGAGCAGTACTTC,CASEIRLGTGGEQYF
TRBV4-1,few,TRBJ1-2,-,TGCGCCAGCAGCCAAGCGGCAGCGTCCTATGGCTACACCTTC,CASSQAAASYGYTF
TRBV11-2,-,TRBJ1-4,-,TGTGCCAGCAGCCCCCGGGACGGAGGGGAAGAAAAACTGTTTTTT,CASSPRDGGEEKLFF
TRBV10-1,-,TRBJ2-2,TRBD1,TGCGCCAGCAGTGAGTCCACAGGGGGATATACCGGGGAGCTGTTTTTT,CASSESTGGYTGELFF
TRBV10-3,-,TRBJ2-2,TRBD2,TGTGCCATCAGTGACCCCTCGGCTAGCGGGGGCACCGGGGAGCTGTTTTTT,CAISDPSASGGTGELFF
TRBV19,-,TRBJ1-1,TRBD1,TGTGCCAGTAGCAACGGACAGGGGAACACTGAAGCTTTCTTT,CASSNGQGNTEAFF
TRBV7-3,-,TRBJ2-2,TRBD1,TGTGCCAGCAGCTCCGGACAGGGGGGCGGGGAGCTGTTTTTT,CASSSGQGGGELFF